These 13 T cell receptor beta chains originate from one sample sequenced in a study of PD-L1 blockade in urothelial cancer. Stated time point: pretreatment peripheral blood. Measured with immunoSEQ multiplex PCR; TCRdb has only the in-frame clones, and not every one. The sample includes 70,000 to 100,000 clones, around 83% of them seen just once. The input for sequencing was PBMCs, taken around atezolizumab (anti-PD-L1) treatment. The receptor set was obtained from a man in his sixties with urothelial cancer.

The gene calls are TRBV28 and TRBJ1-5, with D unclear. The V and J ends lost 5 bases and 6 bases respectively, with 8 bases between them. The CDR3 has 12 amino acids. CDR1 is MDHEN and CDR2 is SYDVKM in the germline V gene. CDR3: CASSGSSQPQHF. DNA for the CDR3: TGTGCCAGCAGTGGGAGTAGTCAGCCCCAGCATTTT.

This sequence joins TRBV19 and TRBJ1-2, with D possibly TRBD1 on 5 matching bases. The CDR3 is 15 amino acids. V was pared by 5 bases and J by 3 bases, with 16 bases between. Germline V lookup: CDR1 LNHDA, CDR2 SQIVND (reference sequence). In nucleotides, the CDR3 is TGTGCCAGTAGTGACTGGGCAGGGAAAGACTATGGCTACACCTTC. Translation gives CASSDWAGKDYGYTF.

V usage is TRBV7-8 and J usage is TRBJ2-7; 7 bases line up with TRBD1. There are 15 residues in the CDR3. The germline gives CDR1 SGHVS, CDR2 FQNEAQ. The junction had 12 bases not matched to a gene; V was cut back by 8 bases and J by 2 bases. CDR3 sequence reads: CASSWLRQGTYEQYF. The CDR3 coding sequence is TGTGCCAGCTCCTGGTTGAGACAGGGAACCTACGAGCAGTACTTC. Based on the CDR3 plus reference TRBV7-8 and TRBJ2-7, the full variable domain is GAGVSQSPRYKVAKRGQDVALRCDPISGHVSLFWYQQALGQGPEFLTYFQNEAQLDKSGLPSDRFFAERPEGSVSTLKIQRTQQEDSAVYLCASSWLRQGTYEQYFGPGTRLTVT.

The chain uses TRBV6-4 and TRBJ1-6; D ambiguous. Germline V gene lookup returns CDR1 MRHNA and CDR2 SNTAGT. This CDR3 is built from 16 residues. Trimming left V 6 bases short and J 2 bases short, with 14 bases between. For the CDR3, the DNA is TGTGCCAGCAGCCCGGGTGGTTCTACCTATAATTCACCCCTCCACTTT. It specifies CASSPGGSTYNSPLHF.

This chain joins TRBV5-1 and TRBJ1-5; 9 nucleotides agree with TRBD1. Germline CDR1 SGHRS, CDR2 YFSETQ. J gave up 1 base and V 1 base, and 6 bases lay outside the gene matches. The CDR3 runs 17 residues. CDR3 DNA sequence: TGCGCCAGCAGCTTGACAGGGGGCGTAGGAAGCAATCAGCCCCAGCATTTT. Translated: CASSLTGGVGSNQPQHF.

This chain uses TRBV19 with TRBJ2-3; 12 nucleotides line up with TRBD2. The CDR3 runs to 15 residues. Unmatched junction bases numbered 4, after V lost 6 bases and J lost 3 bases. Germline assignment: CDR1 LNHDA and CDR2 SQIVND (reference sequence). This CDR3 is CASSLGTSGTDTQYF. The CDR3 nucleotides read TGTGCCAGTAGCCTAGGGACTAGCGGGACAGATACGCAGTATTTT. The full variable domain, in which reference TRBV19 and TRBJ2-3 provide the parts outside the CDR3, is DGGITQSPKYLFRKEGQNVTLSCEQNLNHDAMYWYRQDPGQGLRLIYYSQIVNDFQKGDIAEGYSVSREKKESFPLTVTSAQKNPTAFYLCASSLGTSGTDTQYFGPGTRLTVL.

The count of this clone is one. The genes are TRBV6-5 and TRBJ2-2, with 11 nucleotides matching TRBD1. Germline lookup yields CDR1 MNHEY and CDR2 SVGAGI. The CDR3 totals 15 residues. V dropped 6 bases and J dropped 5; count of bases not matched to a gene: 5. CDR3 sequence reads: CASRRDRGVTGELFF. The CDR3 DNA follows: TGTGCCAGCAGGCGGGACAGGGGGGTTACCGGGGAGCTGTTTTTT.

CDR3 residues: CASRSGQGPNTEAFF. The CDR3 region has the DNA TGTGCCAGTAGGAGCGGACAGGGACCGAACACTGAAGCTTTCTTT. V usage is TRBV19 and J usage is TRBJ1-1, with 8 bases lining up with TRBD1. Germline CDR1 reads LNHDA; CDR2 reads SQIVND (reference sequence). CDR3 length equals 15 residues. The V gene end was trimmed by 6 bases and the J gene end by 1 base; junction bases not matched to a gene: 7.

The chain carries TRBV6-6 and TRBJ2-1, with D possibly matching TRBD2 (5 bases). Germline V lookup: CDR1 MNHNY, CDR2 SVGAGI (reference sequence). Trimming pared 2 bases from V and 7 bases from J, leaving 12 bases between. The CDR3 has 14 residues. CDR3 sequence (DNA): TGTGCCAGCAGTTACCGGGAAGGGAGTAATGAGCAGTTCTTC. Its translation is CASSYREGSNEQFF.

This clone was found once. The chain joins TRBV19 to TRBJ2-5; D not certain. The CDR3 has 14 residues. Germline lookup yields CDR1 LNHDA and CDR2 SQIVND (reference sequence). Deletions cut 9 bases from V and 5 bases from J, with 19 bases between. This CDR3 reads CASSLTVFQETQYF. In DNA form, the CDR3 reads TGTGCCAGCTCTCTAACAGTATTTCAGGAGACCCAGTACTTC. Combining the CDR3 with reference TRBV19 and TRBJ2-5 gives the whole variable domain DGGITQSPKYLFRKEGQNVTLSCEQNLNHDAMYWYRQDPGQGLRLIYYSQIVNDFQKGDIAEGYSVSREKKESFPLTVTSAQKNPTAFYLCASSLTVFQETQYFGPGTRLLVL.

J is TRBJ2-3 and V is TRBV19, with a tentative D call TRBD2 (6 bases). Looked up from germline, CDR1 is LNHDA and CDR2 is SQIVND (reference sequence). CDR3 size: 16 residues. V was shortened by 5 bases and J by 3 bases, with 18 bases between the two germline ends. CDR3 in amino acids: CASSSEGWRWTDTQYF. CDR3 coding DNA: TGTGCCAGTAGTTCGGAGGGCTGGAGGTGGACAGATACGCAGTATTTT.

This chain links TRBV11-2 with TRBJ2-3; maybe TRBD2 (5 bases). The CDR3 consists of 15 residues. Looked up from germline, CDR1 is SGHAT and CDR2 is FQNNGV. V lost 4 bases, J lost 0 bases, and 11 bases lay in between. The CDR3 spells CASSYSGSSTDTQYF. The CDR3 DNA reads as TGTGCCAGCAGCTACAGCGGCTCTAGCACAGATACGCAGTATTTT.

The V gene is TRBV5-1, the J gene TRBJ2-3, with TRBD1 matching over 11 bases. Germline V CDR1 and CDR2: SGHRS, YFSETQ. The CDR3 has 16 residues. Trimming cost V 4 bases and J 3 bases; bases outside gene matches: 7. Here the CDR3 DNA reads TGCGCCAGCAGCGTGCGGACAGGGGGCTCTACAGATACGCAGTATTTT. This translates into CASSVRTGGSTDTQYF.